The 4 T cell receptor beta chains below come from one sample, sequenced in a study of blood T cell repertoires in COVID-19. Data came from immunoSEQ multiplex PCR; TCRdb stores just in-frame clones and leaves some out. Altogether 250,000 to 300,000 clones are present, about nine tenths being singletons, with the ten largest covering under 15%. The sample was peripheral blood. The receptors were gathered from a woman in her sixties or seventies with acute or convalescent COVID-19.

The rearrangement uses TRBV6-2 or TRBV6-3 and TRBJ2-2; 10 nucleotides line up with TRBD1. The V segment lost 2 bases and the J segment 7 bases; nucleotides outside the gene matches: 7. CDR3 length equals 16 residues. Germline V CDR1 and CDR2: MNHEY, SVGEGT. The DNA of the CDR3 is TGTGCCAGCAGTTACCGGACAGGGGGGTTGATCGGGGAGCTGTTTTTT. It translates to CASSYRTGGLIGELFF.

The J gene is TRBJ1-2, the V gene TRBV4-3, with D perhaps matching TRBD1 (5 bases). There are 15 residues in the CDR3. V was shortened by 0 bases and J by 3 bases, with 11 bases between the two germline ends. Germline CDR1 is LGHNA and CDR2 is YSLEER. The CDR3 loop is CASSQDYGRDYGYTF. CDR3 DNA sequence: TGCGCCAGCAGCCAAGATTATGGCAGGGACTATGGCTACACCTTC.

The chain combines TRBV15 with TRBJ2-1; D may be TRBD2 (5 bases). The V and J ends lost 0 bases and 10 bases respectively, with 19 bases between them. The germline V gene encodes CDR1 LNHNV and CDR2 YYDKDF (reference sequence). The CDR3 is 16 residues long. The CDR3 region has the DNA TGTGCCACCAGCAGAGATATCCCATCGACTATAAAGGAGCAGTTCTTC. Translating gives CATSRDIPSTIKEQFF. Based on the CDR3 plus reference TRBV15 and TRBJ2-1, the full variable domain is DAMVIQNPRYQVTQFGKPVTLSCSQTLNHNVMYWYQQKSSQAPKLLFHYYDKDFNNEADTPDNFQSRRPNTSFCFLDIRSPGLGDTAMYLCATSRDIPSTIKEQFFGPGTRLTVL.

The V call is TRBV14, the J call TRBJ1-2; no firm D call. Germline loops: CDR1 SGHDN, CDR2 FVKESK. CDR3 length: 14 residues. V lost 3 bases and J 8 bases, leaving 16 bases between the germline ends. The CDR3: CASSHDWSEGGYTF. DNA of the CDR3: TGTGCCAGCAGCCACGATTGGAGTGAGGGCGGCTACACCTTC.